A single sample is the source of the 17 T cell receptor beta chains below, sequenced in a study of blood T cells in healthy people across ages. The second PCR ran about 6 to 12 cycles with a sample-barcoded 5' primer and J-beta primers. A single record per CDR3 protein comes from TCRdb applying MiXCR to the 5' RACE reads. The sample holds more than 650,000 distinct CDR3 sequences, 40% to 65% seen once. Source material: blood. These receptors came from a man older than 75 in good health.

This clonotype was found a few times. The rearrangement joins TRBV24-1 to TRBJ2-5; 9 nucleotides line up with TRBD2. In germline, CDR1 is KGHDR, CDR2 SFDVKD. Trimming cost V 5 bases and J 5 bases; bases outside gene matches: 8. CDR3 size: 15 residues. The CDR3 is CATSVRGGVPETQYF. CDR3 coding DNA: TGTGCCACCAGTGTCCGCGGGGGGGTCCCGGAGACCCAGTACTTC.

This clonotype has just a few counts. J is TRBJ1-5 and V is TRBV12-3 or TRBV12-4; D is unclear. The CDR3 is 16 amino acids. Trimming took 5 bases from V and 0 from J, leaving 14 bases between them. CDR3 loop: CASSPNVGNSNQPQHF. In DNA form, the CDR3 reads TGTGCCAGCAGTCCAAATGTGGGGAATAGCAATCAGCCCCAGCATTTT.

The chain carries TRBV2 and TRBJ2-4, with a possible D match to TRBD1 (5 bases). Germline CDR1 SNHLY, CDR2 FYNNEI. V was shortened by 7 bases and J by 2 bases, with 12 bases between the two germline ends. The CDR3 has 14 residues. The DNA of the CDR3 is TGTGCCAGCACCGAGGACACCTCCAAAAACATTCAGTACTTC. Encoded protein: CASTEDTSKNIQYF. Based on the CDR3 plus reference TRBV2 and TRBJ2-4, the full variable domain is EPEVTQTPSHQVTQMGQEVILRCVPISNHLYFYWYRQILGQKVEFLVSFYNNEISEKSEIFDDQFSVERPDGSNFTLKIRSTKLEDSAMYFCASTEDTSKNIQYFGAGTRLSVL.

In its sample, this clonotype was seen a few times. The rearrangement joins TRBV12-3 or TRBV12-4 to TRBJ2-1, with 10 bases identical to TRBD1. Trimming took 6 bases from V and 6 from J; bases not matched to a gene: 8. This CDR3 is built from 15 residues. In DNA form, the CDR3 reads TGTGCCAGCAGACCTTGGCGGGACAGGGGCAATGAGCAGTTCTTC. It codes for CASRPWRDRGNEQFF.

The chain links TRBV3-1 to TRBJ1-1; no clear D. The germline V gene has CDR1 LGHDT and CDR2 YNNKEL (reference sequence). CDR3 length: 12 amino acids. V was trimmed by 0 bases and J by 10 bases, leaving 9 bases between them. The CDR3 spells CASSQEGTVAFF. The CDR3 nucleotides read TGTGCCAGCAGCCAAGAAGGAACGGTAGCTTTCTTT.

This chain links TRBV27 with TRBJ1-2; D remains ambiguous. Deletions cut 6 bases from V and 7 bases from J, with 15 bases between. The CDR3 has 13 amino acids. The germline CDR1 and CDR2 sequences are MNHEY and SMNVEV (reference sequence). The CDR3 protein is CASSPIDSLGYTF. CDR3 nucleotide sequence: TGTGCCAGCAGCCCCATTGATTCCCTTGGCTACACCTTC.

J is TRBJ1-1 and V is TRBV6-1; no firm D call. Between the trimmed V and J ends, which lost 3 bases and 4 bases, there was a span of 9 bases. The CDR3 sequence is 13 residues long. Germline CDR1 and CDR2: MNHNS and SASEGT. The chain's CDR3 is CASSELTRTEAFF. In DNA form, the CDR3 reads TGTGCCAGCAGTGAGTTGACACGCACTGAAGCTTTCTTT.

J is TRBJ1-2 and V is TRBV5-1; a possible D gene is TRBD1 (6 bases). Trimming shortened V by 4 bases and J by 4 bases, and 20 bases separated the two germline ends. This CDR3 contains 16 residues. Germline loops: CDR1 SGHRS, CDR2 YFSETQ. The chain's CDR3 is CASSLSTTGKGYGYTF. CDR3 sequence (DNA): TGCGCCAGCAGCCTATCCACAACAGGGAAGGGCTATGGCTACACCTTC.

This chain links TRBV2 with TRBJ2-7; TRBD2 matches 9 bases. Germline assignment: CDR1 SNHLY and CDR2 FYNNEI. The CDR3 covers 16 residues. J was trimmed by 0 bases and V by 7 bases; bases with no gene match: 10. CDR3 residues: CASIFRTSAGSYEQYF. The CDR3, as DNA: TGTGCCAGCATTTTTCGGACTAGCGCAGGCTCCTACGAGCAGTACTTC.

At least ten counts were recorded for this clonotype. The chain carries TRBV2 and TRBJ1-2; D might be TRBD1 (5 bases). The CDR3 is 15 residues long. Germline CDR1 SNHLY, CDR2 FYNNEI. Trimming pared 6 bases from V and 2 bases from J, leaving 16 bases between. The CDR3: CASRTPGPKNYGYTF. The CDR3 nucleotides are TGTGCCAGCAGGACCCCGGGACCGAAAAACTATGGCTACACCTTC.

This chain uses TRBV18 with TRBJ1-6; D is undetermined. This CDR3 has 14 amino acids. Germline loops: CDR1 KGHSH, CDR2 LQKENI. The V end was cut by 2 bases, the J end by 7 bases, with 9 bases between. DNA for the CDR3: TGTGCCAGCTCACCAGGAGAGGGAAATTCACCCCTCCACTTT. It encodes CASSPGEGNSPLHF.

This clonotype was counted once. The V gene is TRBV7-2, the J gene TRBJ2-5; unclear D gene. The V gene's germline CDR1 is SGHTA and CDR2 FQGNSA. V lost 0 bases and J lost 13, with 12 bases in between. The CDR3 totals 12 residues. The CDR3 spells CASSLAVLPMYF. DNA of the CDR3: TGTGCCAGCAGCTTAGCTGTCCTACCCATGTACTTC. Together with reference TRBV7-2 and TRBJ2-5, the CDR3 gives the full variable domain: GAGVSQSPSNKVTEKGKDVELRCDPISGHTALYWYRQSLGQGLEFLIYFQGNSAPDKSGLPSDRFSAERTGGSVSTLTIQRTQQEDSAVYLCASSLAVLPMYFGPGTRLLVL.

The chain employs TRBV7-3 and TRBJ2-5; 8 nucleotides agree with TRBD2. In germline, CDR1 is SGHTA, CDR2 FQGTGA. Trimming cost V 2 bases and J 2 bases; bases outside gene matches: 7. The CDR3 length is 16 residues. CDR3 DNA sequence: TGTGCCAGCAGCTTAGGGCCAGCGGGAGTGCAAGAGACCCAGTACTTC. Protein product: CASSLGPAGVQETQYF. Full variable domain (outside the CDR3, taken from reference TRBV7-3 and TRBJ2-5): GAGVSQTPSNKVTEKGKYVELRCDPISGHTALYWYRQSLGQGPEFLIYFQGTGAADDSGLPNDRFFAVRPEGSVSTLKIQRTERGDSAVYLCASSLGPAGVQETQYFGPGTRLLVL.

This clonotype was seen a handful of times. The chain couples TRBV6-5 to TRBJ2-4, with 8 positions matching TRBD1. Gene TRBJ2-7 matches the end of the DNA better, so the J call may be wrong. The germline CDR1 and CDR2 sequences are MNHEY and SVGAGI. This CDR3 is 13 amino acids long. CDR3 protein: CASSLTGVAEQYF. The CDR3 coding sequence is TGTGCCAGCAGCCTGACAGGGGTTGCCGAGCAGTACTTC.

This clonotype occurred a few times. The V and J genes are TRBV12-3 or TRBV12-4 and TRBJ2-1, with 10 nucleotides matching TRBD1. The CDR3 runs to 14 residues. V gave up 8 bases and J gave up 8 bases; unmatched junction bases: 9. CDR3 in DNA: TGTGCCAGCGGGCCGGGACAGGGGATCGATGAGCAGTTCTTC. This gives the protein CASGPGQGIDEQFF.

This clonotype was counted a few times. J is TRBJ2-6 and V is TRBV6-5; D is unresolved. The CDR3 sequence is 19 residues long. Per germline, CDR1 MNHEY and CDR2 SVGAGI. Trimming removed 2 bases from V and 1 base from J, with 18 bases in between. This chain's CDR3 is CASSYRSTPRTSGANVLTF. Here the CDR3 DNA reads TGTGCCAGCAGTTACCGATCGACACCCAGAACGTCTGGGGCCAACGTCCTGACTTTC.

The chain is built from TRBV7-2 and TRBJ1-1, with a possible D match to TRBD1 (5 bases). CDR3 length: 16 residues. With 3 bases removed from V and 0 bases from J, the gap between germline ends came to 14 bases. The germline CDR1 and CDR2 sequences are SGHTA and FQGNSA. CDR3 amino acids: CASSFDSGLMNTEAFF. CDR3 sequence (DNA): TGTGCCAGCAGCTTCGACAGCGGATTAATGAACACTGAAGCTTTCTTT.